Listed below are T cell receptor beta chains from one sample, sequenced in a study of cytomegalovirus exposure and HLA in healthy donors. Generated by immunoSEQ multiplex PCR, the TCRdb table keeps only in-frame clones and is missing some. This table has roughly 56,000 clones, 90% to 95% appearing once. Material: PBMCs. The receptors derive from a woman aged 30 to 39 in good health and CMV-seronegative. Both conserved end residues are part of each CDR3. The order of the fields is clone size, V gene, J gene, D gene, CDR3 DNA, CDR3 protein. D genes are given only for firm matches. Clone size is given for some rows only: seen once, a few or many times, or a class if the clone is expanded.

>NA|TRBV9|TRBJ2-2|NA
TGTGCCAGCAGCGTAGCATCGGGTCAATACGGGGAGCTGTTTTTT
CASSVASGQYGELFF
>NA|TRBV19|TRBJ1-5|NA
TGTGCCAGTAGTTCCCCCCGGACAGCCTCTAATCAGCCCCAGCATTTT
CASSSPRTASNQPQHF
>NA|TRBV7-9|TRBJ1-1|NA
TGTGCCAGCAGCTTAGCGTTAGACAGCTTATCCCAAATGAACACTGAAGCTTTCTTT
CASSLALDSLSQMNTEAFF
>NA|TRBV27|TRBJ1-5|NA
TGTGCCAGCAGGGGTGGAGGCGGAGCAAATCAGCCCCAGCATTTT
CASRGGGGANQPQHF
>once|TRBV10-3|TRBJ2-7|NA
TGTGCCATCAGTGAGTTAGTGGTCGAGCAGTACTTC
CAISELVVEQYF
>once|TRBV19|TRBJ2-7|TRBD2
TGTGCCAGTAGCCTAAGTAGCGGGGGGAACTACGAGCAGTACTTC
CASSLSSGGNYEQYF
>NA|TRBV5-4|TRBJ2-2|TRBD2
TGTGCCAGCAGTTCCGGGACTAGCGGGAGTAGCGGGGAGCTGTTTTTT
CASSSGTSGSSGELFF
>NA|TRBV27|TRBJ2-1|NA
TGTGCCAGCAGTCTATCTTTGGCGGGCGCCACCTACAATGAGCAGTTCTTC
CASSLSLAGATYNEQFF
>NA|TRBV7-3|TRBJ2-1|TRBD2
TGTGCCAGCAGCTTAACGGCGACTAGCGTCTACAATGAGCAGTTCTTC
CASSLTATSVYNEQFF
>NA|TRBV5-4|TRBJ2-5|NA
TGTGCCAGCAGCTTGGTGGGGGGAGCAGAGACCCAGTACTTC
CASSLVGGAETQYF
>few|TRBV28|TRBJ1-5|NA
TGTGCCAGCAGTACCGGGAATCAGCCCCAGCATTTT
CASSTGNQPQHF
>NA|TRBV14|TRBJ2-7|TRBD1
TGTGCCAGCAGTTTGACAGGGGTCCTCTACGAGCAGTACTTC
CASSLTGVLYEQYF
>NA|TRBV7-8|TRBJ2-5|NA
TGTGCCAGCAGCCGGGCCATTGGAGGGGCAGAGACCCAGTACTTC
CASSRAIGGAETQYF
>NA|TRBV5-1|TRBJ2-3|TRBD2
TGCGCCAGCCGCGAATGGCGGGAGCGGACAGATACGCAGTATTTT
CASREWRERTDTQYF
>NA|TRBV11-3|TRBJ2-2|TRBD2
TGTGCCAGCAGCCCCCGCCCGGGACTAGCGGGAGTACGCACCGGGGAGCTGTTTTTT
CASSPRPGLAGVRTGELFF
>NA|TRBV7-9|TRBJ1-4|NA
TGTGCCAGCGTAGGGGCTAATGAAAAACTGTTTTTT
CASVGANEKLFF
>NA|TRBV19|TRBJ2-6|NA
TGTGCCAGTAGGAGGCCGAAGACAGCTCTCTCTGGGGCCAACGTCCTGACTTTC
CASRRPKTALSGANVLTF
>NA|TRBV7-9|TRBJ2-7|TRBD2
TGTGCCAGCAGCTTATCAACTAGCGGTAACGAGCAGTACTTC
CASSLSTSGNEQYF
>NA|TRBV6-4|TRBJ2-2|TRBD2
TGTGCCAGCAGTGACCATTCGGGACTAGCGGGAGTGGTTAGGGCCGGGGAGCTGTTTTTT
CASSDHSGLAGVVRAGELFF
>NA|TRBV2|TRBJ1-2|NA
TGTGCCAGCGGGGGTTCAGGGGCAGATGGCTACACCTTC
CASGGSGADGYTF
>NA|TRBV28|TRBJ2-1|NA
TGTGCCACCCAGGTCAGAGACAATGAGCAGTTCTTC
CATQVRDNEQFF
>NA|TRBV7-6|TRBJ2-1|TRBD2
TGTGCCAGCAGCCAACAACGGGGACTAGAGCAGTTCTTC
CASSQQRGLEQFF
>NA|TRBV19|TRBJ2-1|TRBD2
TGTGCCAGTAGTATGCTAGCGGGGGGCAATGAGCAGTTCTTC
CASSMLAGGNEQFF
>NA|TRBV6-6|TRBJ2-6|TRBD1
TGTGCCAGCAGTCGCGCGGGGACAGGGCCCAACGTCCTGACTTTC
CASSRAGTGPNVLTF
>NA|TRBV7-7|TRBJ1-1|NA
TGTGCTAGCAGCTCCTCCTTGAACACTGAAGCTTTCTTT
CASSSSLNTEAFF
>once|TRBV4-1|TRBJ1-2|TRBD1
TGCGCCAGCAGCCAACCGGGACAGGGGGCTTGGGGCTACACCTTC
CASSQPGQGAWGYTF
>once|TRBV7-9|TRBJ2-1|TRBD2
TGTGCCAGCAGCTTAATTCTAGCGGGGGACAATGAGCAGTTCTTC
CASSLILAGDNEQFF
>NA|TRBV7-9|TRBJ2-3|TRBD1
TGTGCCAGCAGCCCCATGTTGGGCGCCCACAGGGGGCAAGGAGATACGCAGTATTTT
CASSPMLGAHRGQGDTQYF
>NA|TRBV7-9|TRBJ2-5|TRBD1
TGTGCCAGCAGCCCGACAGGGATAGAGACCCAGTACTTC
CASSPTGIETQYF